This T cell receptor beta chain was found in a study of CD8 T cells in ankylosing spondylitis. Whole-study findings and limits: Reportedly, disease-linked clones are significantly enriched in ankylosing spondylitis patients' matched synovial fluid. Made up of eight highly homologous variants, a TCR beta motif appeared characteristic of ankylosing spondylitis blood. Disease-linked clones had a CD8+ phenotype and relatively low frequency in peripheral blood.

This CDR3 region has 15 residues. V was pared by 4 bases and J by 0 bases, with 10 bases between. As concerns this clonotype: Its antigen remains unknown.

Using quantitative 5'-RACE with molecular barcodes, the authors made TCR beta libraries. MiXCR, run by TCRdb on the 5' RACE reads, gives a single entry per CDR3 protein. The data hold 400,000 or so distinct CDR3 sequences, with 25% to 30% observed a single time. The sequence came from a male donor with ankylosing spondylitis. The chain combines TRBV12-3 or TRBV12-4 with TRBJ1-5; tentative D call: TRBD1 (5 bases). Material for sequencing was blood, either unsorted or a sorted T cell fraction (not recorded which). The CDR3 bases are TGTGCCAGCAGTTCCCAGGGAAATAGCAATCAGCCCCAGCATTTT. It encodes CASSSQGNSNQPQHF.